This entry lists 24 T cell receptor beta chains sequenced from one sample in a study of T-cell reconstitution after alpha-beta-depleted transplantation in children. The TCRbeta library was prepared with unique molecular identifiers. TCRdb redid the calling of the PCR reads with MiXCR, one entry per CDR3 protein. The sample carries fewer than 200,000 distinct CDR3 sequences, about 6.8% recorded once. The sequencing here drew on PBMCs from the stem cell graft donor, taken from the stem cell graft. These receptors were taken from a human donor who donated a stem cell graft to a child with Wiskott-Aldrich syndrome.

The CDR3 coding sequence is TGTGCCAGCAGCTCCCCTACAGGGTTTGAGATCACCGGGGAGCTGTTTTTT. Protein: CASSSPTGFEITGELFF. This chain links TRBV11-2 with TRBJ2-2, with TRBD1 as a possible D gene (6 bases). Germline V gene lookup returns CDR1 SGHAT and CDR2 FQNNGV. There are 17 residues in the CDR3. V lost 4 bases and J 4 bases, leaving 19 bases between the germline ends.

This clonotype was picked up a small number of times. The genes are TRBV5-1 and TRBJ2-3; the match to TRBD2 covers 10 bases. Germline V gene data show CDR1 as SGHRS and CDR2 as YFSETQ. V lost 4 bases to trimming and J lost 4 bases; unmatched junction nucleotides: 6. The CDR3 consists of 15 residues. CDR3 loop: CASSTGLAFPDTQYF. The DNA of the CDR3 is TGCGCCAGCAGCACGGGACTAGCGTTTCCAGATACGCAGTATTTT. The complete variable domain, with remaining parts taken from reference TRBV5-1 and TRBJ2-3, reads KAGVTQTPRYLIKTRGQQVTLSCSPISGHRSVSWYQQTPGQGLQFLFEYFSETQRNKGNFPGRFSGRQFSNSRSEMNVSTLELGDSALYLCASSTGLAFPDTQYFGPGTRLTVL.

In this sample, this clonotype turned up many times. The chain couples TRBV7-2 to TRBJ2-2, with 12 bases identical to TRBD2. The germline V gene has CDR1 SGHTA and CDR2 FQGNSA. The CDR3 consists of 16 residues. V was clipped by 6 bases and J by 1 base; unmatched bases: 3. This chain's CDR3 is CASSQGLAGNTGELFF. The CDR3 DNA follows: TGTGCCAGCAGTCAGGGACTAGCGGGGAACACCGGGGAGCTGTTTTTT. The whole variable domain, filled in from reference TRBV7-2 and TRBJ2-2, reads GAGVSQSPSNKVTEKGKDVELRCDPISGHTALYWYRQSLGQGLEFLIYFQGNSAPDKSGLPSDRFSAERTGGSVSTLTIQRTQQEDSAVYLCASSQGLAGNTGELFFGEGSRLTVL.

The chain joins TRBV5-1 to TRBJ2-1, with 11 positions matching TRBD2. CDR1 is SGHRS and CDR2 is YFSETQ in the germline V gene. V lost 3 bases and J lost 7; bases outside the gene matches: 9. The CDR3 runs 16 residues. The CDR3 DNA sequence: TGCGCCAGCAGCTCCTATAGCGGGGGGGCTGGGAATGAGCAGTTCTTC. Its protein product is CASSSYSGGAGNEQFF.

This clonotype has a count of ten or more. The rearrangement links TRBV6-5 to TRBJ2-2; D is unresolved. V was clipped by 4 bases and J by 2 bases, with 8 bases between them. This CDR3 contains 14 residues. Germline V gene sequence: CDR1 MNHEY, CDR2 SVGAGI. The CDR3 spells CASSFTGNTGELFF. As DNA, the CDR3 is TGTGCCAGCAGTTTTACCGGTAACACCGGGGAGCTGTTTTTT.

This clonotype was seen at least ten times. This rearrangement joins TRBV3-1 to TRBJ2-4; TRBD1 agrees at 8 bases. V shed 3 bases and J 10 bases; nucleotides not matched to a gene: 8. The CDR3 runs 14 residues. The germline V gene has CDR1 LGHDT and CDR2 YNNKEL (reference sequence). CDR3 in DNA: TGTGCCAGCAGCCACGGGACAGGAGTAAGAATTCAGTACTTC. Amino acid sequence: CASSHGTGVRIQYF. Combining the CDR3 with reference TRBV3-1 and TRBJ2-4 gives the whole variable domain DTAVSQTPKYLVTQMGNDKSIKCEQNLGHDTMYWYKQDSKKFLKIMFSYNNKELIINETVPNRFSPKSPDKAHLNLHINSLELGDSAVYFCASSHGTGVRIQYFGAGTRLSVL.

This clonotype was detected ten times or more. This chain connects TRBV20-1 to TRBJ1-5, with a weak D call TRBD1 (5 bases). The ends were cut back, 6 bases at V and 9 bases at J, with 21 bases in the middle. Per the germline V gene, CDR1 is DFQATT and CDR2 is SNEGSKA (reference sequence). This CDR3 contains 14 residues. The chain's CDR3 is CSAGGSQGGRPQHF. For the CDR3, the DNA is TGCAGTGCGGGAGGGAGTCAGGGCGGCCGGCCCCAGCATTTT.

This clonotype has at least ten counts. The rearrangement uses TRBV20-1 and TRBJ2-5; D assignment may be TRBD1 or TRBD2 (5 bases each). Deletions cut 5 bases from V and 5 bases from J, with 21 bases between. Germline CDR1 and CDR2: DFQATT and SNEGSKA (reference sequence). The CDR3 length is 15 residues. DNA of the CDR3: TGCAGTGCTCCTGGCCAGGCCCGGGGCTCGGAGACCCAGTACTTC. The encoded protein is CSAPGQARGSETQYF.

The gene calls are TRBV6-2 or TRBV6-3 and TRBJ2-2, with D tentatively TRBD2 (6 bases). CDR1 and CDR2 from the germline V gene are MNHEY and SVGEGT. The CDR3 spans 14 residues. Deletions cut 5 bases from V and 7 bases from J, with 14 bases between. The CDR3, as DNA: TGTGCCAGCAGTCGGGACTTTTCAAACGGGGAGCTGTTTTTT. It translates to CASSRDFSNGELFF.

The table lists this clonotype with many counts. The gene calls are TRBV12-3 or TRBV12-4 and TRBJ2-2; TRBD2 matches 7 bases. The junction had 8 bases not matched to a gene; V was cut back by 6 bases and J by 1 base. The CDR3 is made up of 16 amino acids. The CDR3 nucleotides read TGTGCCAGCAGGTCACTAGCGTCCTTGAACACCGGGGAGCTGTTTTTT. Residues: CASRSLASLNTGELFF.

This clonotype has at least ten counts. The V call is TRBV12-3 or TRBV12-4, the J call TRBJ2-7, with D possibly being TRBD1 or TRBD2 (5 bases each). The CDR3 runs 15 residues. Trimming took 3 bases from V and 6 from J, leaving 18 bases between them. CDR3: CASSFMGTGRPEQYF. In nucleotides, the CDR3 is TGTGCCAGCAGTTTCATGGGCACGGGACGGCCCGAGCAGTACTTC.

V usage is TRBV12-3 or TRBV12-4 and J usage is TRBJ1-2; a weak D match, TRBD1 (5 bases). Between the trimmed V and J ends, which lost 4 bases and 7 bases, there was a span of 13 bases. CDR3 length: 13 residues. The CDR3 spells CASSYKRQTGYTF. The CDR3 region has the DNA TGTGCCAGCAGTTATAAAAGACAGACTGGCTACACCTTC.

This clonotype was detected many times. V and J are TRBV4-3 and TRBJ2-3, with D possibly matching TRBD2 (6 bases). There are 15 residues in the CDR3. Germline assignment: CDR1 LGHNA and CDR2 YSLEER. V lost 3 bases and J lost 0, with 10 bases in between. The CDR3, as DNA: TGCGCCAGCAGCCATGCAAGCGGGAGCACAGATACGCAGTATTTT. This encodes CASSHASGSTDTQYF.

This clonotype was seen at least ten times. The chain uses TRBV20-1 and TRBJ2-1, with 7 bases identical to TRBD2. Germline V gene sequence: CDR1 DFQATT, CDR2 SNEGSKA (reference sequence). The CDR3 is made up of 14 amino acids. V trimming: 5 bases; J trimming: 6 bases; junction bases outside the gene matches: 10. CDR3 DNA: TGCAGTGCTTTAAGGGACTACCCGGCCAATGAGCAGTTCTTC. Translated: CSALRDYPANEQFF.

In its sample, this clonotype was seen many times. The V and J genes are TRBV5-1 and TRBJ2-3; D is ambiguous. The V end lost 4 bases, the J end lost 0 bases, and 6 bases lay between the germline ends. This CDR3 region has 13 residues. In germline, CDR1 is SGHRS, CDR2 YFSETQ. The CDR3 DNA is TGCGCCAGCAGCACCGGGAGCACAGATACGCAGTATTTT. This translates into CASSTGSTDTQYF.

This clonotype was counted at least ten times. This CDR3 is CSVRKGQGATDTQYF. The CDR3 DNA reads TGCAGCGTTCGGAAGGGACAGGGGGCCACAGATACGCAGTATTTT. The J gene is TRBJ2-3, the V gene TRBV29-1, with TRBD1 matching 12 bases. The germline V gene has CDR1 SQVTM and CDR2 ANQGSEA. This CDR3 contains 15 residues. V lost 5 bases, J lost 2 bases, and 5 bases stayed unmatched.

This clonotype has a count of ten or more. The chain joins TRBV13 to TRBJ2-3, with D unresolved. The CDR3 length is 12 residues. Looked up from germline, CDR1 is PRHDT and CDR2 is FYEKMQ (reference sequence). The germline V and J ends were trimmed by 4 bases and 7 bases, with 9 bases remaining between them. CDR3 protein: CASSSGHNTQYF. CDR3 sequence (DNA): TGTGCCAGCAGCTCCGGTCACAATACGCAGTATTTT.

There are many counts of this clonotype. J is TRBJ2-1 and V is TRBV12-3 or TRBV12-4, with 9 bases aligning to TRBD1. J lost 7 bases, V lost 6 bases, and 13 bases had no gene match. There are 16 residues in the CDR3. In DNA form, the CDR3 reads TGTGCCAGCAGGATCTCAGGGGACAGGGACTCTAATGAGCAGTTCTTC. Its protein is CASRISGDRDSNEQFF.

The rearrangement uses TRBV27 and TRBJ1-4, with 7 bases aligning to TRBD1. CDR1 and CDR2 (germline): MNHEY, SMNVEV (reference sequence). CDR3 length: 15 amino acids. The CDR3 sequence is CATTGVGGTNEKLFF. The CDR3 nucleotides are TGTGCGACTACAGGGGTTGGAGGTACTAATGAAAAACTGTTTTTT.

In its sample, this clonotype was seen many times. The V call is TRBV7-9, the J call TRBJ1-1; 7 bases align to TRBD1. Germline V gene data show CDR1 as SEHNR and CDR2 as FQNEAQ (reference sequence). This CDR3 spans 15 amino acids. With V trimmed by 2 bases and J by 1 base, 4 bases remained unmatched. The CDR3 loop is CASSLPWTGNTEAFF. The CDR3 bases are TGTGCCAGCAGCTTACCCTGGACAGGGAACACTGAAGCTTTCTTT.

This clonotype was picked up many times. The chain recombines TRBV24-1 with TRBJ1-2; unclear D gene. The CDR3 is 13 amino acids. Trimming took 4 bases from V and 9 from J, leaving 14 bases between them. Germline lookup yields CDR1 KGHDR and CDR2 SFDVKD. The CDR3 sequence is CATSERSPSSYTF. The CDR3 region has the DNA TGTGCCACCAGTGAACGCTCCCCCTCGAGCTACACCTTC.

The rearrangement links TRBV18 to TRBJ2-7, with TRBD1 matching over 7 bases. The CDR3 has 17 residues. V dropped 0 bases and J dropped 2; count of bases not matched to a gene: 10. Germline assignment: CDR1 KGHSH and CDR2 LQKENI. CDR3 DNA sequence: TGTGCCAGCTCACCACCGAACGGAGACAGGGTCGCCTACGAGCAGTACTTC. Its protein product is CASSPPNGDRVAYEQYF. The full variable domain, completed using reference TRBV18 and TRBJ2-7, is NAGVMQNPRHLVRRRGQEARLRCSPMKGHSHVYWYRQLPEEGLKFMVYLQKENIIDESGMPKERFSAEFPKEGPSILRIQQVVRGDSAAYFCASSPPNGDRVAYEQYFGPGTRLTVT.

This clonotype has at least ten counts. J is TRBJ1-1 and V is TRBV29-1; possible D gene TRBD1, 5 bases. This CDR3 region has 13 residues. Germline CDR1 and CDR2: SQVTM and ANQGSEA. The V end was cut by 6 bases, the J end by 11 bases, with 22 bases between. CDR3 nucleotides: TGCAGCGTCGATAGTGGGCGGGGCAGGGAGGCTTTCTTT. This encodes CSVDSGRGREAFF.

This clonotype was detected many times. The CDR3 region has the DNA TGTGCCATCAGTGCGGAAGGCGTCAATCAGCCCCAGCATTTT. As protein: CAISAEGVNQPQHF. The chain has TRBV10-3 and TRBJ1-5; D is unresolved. CDR1 ENHRY and CDR2 SYGVKD come from the germline V gene. This CDR3 is built from 14 residues. Trimming shortened V by 4 bases and J by 3 bases, and 10 bases separated the two germline ends.